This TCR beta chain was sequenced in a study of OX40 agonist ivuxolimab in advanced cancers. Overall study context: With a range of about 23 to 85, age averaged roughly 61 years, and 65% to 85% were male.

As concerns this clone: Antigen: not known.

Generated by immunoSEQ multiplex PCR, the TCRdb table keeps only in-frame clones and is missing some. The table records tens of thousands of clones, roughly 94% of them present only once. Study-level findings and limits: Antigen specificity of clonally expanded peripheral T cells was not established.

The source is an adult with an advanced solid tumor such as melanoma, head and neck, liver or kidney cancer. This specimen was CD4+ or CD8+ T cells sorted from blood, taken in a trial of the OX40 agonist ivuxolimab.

The chain's CDR3 is CASSLFEGTEAFF. DNA of the CDR3: TGTGCCAGCAGTTTATTTGAGGGGACTGAAGCTTTCTTT. The chain has TRBV28 and TRBJ1-1, with a weak D call TRBD1 (5 bases). Germline CDR1 and CDR2: MDHEN and SYDVKM. The CDR3 loop spans 13 amino acids. Trimming took off 1 base at V and 5 bases at J, with 8 bases between the two ends.